This entry concerns a single T cell receptor (beta chain). The isolated RNA, all of it, was reverse transcribed, so expressed TCRB transcripts were what got sequenced. Clones were sequenced by immunoSEQ multiplex PCR, and TCRdb holds only the in-frame ones, with some missing. The sample has about 140,000 clones, about 7% seen once. This entry comes from a study of beta chain features in type 1 diabetes. The V gene's germline CDR1 is LGHNA and CDR2 YSLEER. V gave up 1 base and J gave up 5 bases; unmatched junction bases: 4. The CDR3 consists of 15 residues. Material for sequencing was central memory CD4+ T cells from blood. This clonotype originated in a woman in her 30s in good health. J is TRBJ2-3 and V is TRBV4-3; 9 nucleotides line up with TRBD2. CDR3 coding DNA: TGCGCCAGCAGCCAAGTTAGCGGGAGTGGAGATACGCAGTATTTT. Encoded protein: CASSQVSGSGDTQYF.